The T cell receptor (beta chain) under discussion was sequenced for a study of persistence of HIV-infected CD4 T cells. Turning to this clone: Antigen specificity is unknown.

Whole-study findings and limits: CMV- and Gag-responding cells had lower TCRbeta richness than CD3/CD28-responding cells.

Stimulation used about 10 ug/mL lysate from CMV-infected fibroblasts. Sorting selected CD4+ T cells upregulating both CD40 ligand and CD69. For approximately 20 hours, CD8-depleted PBMCs received anti-CD28/CD49d costimulation, a CD40-blocking antibody and enfuvirtide. Sequencing used immunoSEQ version 4 in survey mode. Sequencing used immunoSEQ multiplex PCR; TCRdb keeps in-frame clones, though not all of them. The repertoire holds around 7,500 clones, with less than 70% as singletons. The material was CD4+ T cells sorted from PBMCs after roughly 18-hour stimulation, obtained from a patient who received antiretroviral therapy. This TCR came from an adult man with HIV who was CMV-seropositive.

The CDR3: CASSIYKGLAGKEDEQFF. The CDR3 DNA is TGTGCCAGTAGTATTTATAAGGGACTAGCGGGGAAGGAGGATGAGCAGTTCTTC. The rearrangement joins TRBV19 to TRBJ2-1; 13 bases fit TRBD2. V lost 3 bases and J lost 8; bases outside the gene matches: 13. This CDR3 spans 18 amino acids. The germline V gene encodes CDR1 LNHDA and CDR2 SQIVND (reference sequence).